Listed below are T cell receptor beta chains from one sample, sequenced in a study of shared clonotypes between healthy human individuals. This table comes from immunoSEQ multiplex PCR, and its TCRdb copy is limited to in-frame clones, with some not included. The sample consists of 2 million to 2.5 million clones, approximately 94% of them appearing once. The sequenced material came from naive CD8+ T cells from PBMCs. The source of these receptors is a man younger than 35 in good health. Some clones in this sample may be carry-over from other donors' samples. Each CDR3 is given with its conserved first and last residue. Each record gives: D gene, V gene, J gene, clone size, CDR3 DNA, CDR3 protein. A D gene is named only where the DNA matches it firmly. Only some rows state a clone size, as once, few, many or a class for expanded clones.

>.|TRBV2|TRBJ2-7|.
TGTGCCAGCAGTGACAACTACTACGAGCAGTACTTC
CASSDNYYEQYF
>TRBD2|TRBV9|TRBJ2-1|.
TGTGCCAGCTCCGGGGGGACTAGCGTTGAGCAGTTCTTC
CASSGGTSVEQFF
>TRBD1|TRBV27|TRBJ2-2|.
TGTGCCAGCAGTGTTCAGGGGGCCGGGGAGCTGTTTTTT
CASSVQGAGELFF
>TRBD1|TRBV7-8|TRBJ1-1|once
TGTGCCAGCAGCTTAGCGGACAGGGAGGGAAAAACTGAAGCTTTCTTT
CASSLADREGKTEAFF
>TRBD2|TRBV5-4|TRBJ2-3|.
TGTGCCAGCAGCCCGCTGGGGAAGCGGGAGGGCCGCGCAGATACGCAGTATTTT
CASSPLGKREGRADTQYF
>.|TRBV13|TRBJ2-7|.
TGTGCCAGCAGCTTTCAGCTGGGTGTTAGCCCAACCGGGTACGAGCAGTACTTC
CASSFQLGVSPTGYEQYF
>.|TRBV30|TRBJ2-1|.
TGTGCCTGGAGTAGCCCCGCGAGTGAGCAGTTCTTC
CAWSSPASEQFF
>.|TRBV11-3|TRBJ2-2|once
TGTGCCAGCAGCTTACGTAACACCGGGGAGCTGTTTTTT
CASSLRNTGELFF
>.|TRBV27|TRBJ2-1|.
TGTGCCAGCAGCCACTTTCTGGACCCTGGGGGGCAGTTCTTC
CASSHFLDPGGQFF
>TRBD1|TRBV28|TRBJ2-1|.
TGTGCCAGCAGTTTATTGGCAGGGGGATCTTACAATGAGCAGTTCTTC
CASSLLAGGSYNEQFF
>TRBD1|TRBV4-2|TRBJ1-1|.
TGTGCCAGCAGCCGGAAAAGTACAGGGGACGGACAGAACACTGAAGCTTTCTTT
CASSRKSTGDGQNTEAFF
>.|TRBV27|TRBJ1-1|.
TGTGCCAGCGGGTGGGGGGGATCTGAAGCTTTCTTT
CASGWGGSEAFF
>.|TRBV11-2|TRBJ1-4|once
TGTGCCAGCAGGAGGGTAGGGACTGAAAAACTGTTTTTT
CASRRVGTEKLFF
>.|TRBV27|TRBJ1-1|.
TGTGCCAGCCTTCCGGGACGGGAAAACACTGAAGCTTTCTTT
CASLPGRENTEAFF
>.|TRBV11-1|TRBJ1-2|.
TGTGCCAGCAGCCGCGGTCGGGCAGGGAACTATGGCTACACCTTC
CASSRGRAGNYGYTF
>.|TRBV7-9|TRBJ2-1|.
TGTGCCAGCAGCTTGGGGTCCAATGAGCAGTTCTTC
CASSLGSNEQFF
>.|TRBV7-6|TRBJ1-1|.
TGTGCCAGCAGCTTAGGAGGTGGCACTGAAGCTTTCTTT
CASSLGGGTEAFF
>TRBD1|TRBV19|TRBJ2-1|.
TGTGCCAGTAGTATTGACAGGGCTAATTACAATGAGCAGTTCTTC
CASSIDRANYNEQFF
>.|TRBV28|TRBJ1-1|.
TGTGCCAGCAGTTGGCTTGCGGGAACTGAAGCTTTCTTT
CASSWLAGTEAFF
>TRBD1|TRBV30|TRBJ2-7|once
TGTGCCTGGGGGACAGGGCGGTACGAGCAGTACTTC
CAWGTGRYEQYF
>.|TRBV27|TRBJ1-5|.
TGTGCCAGCAGTTTATGGGGGGGGGAGAATAGCAATCAGCCCCAGCATTTT
CASSLWGGENSNQPQHF
>.|TRBV29-1|TRBJ1-1|once
TGCAGCGCCCTACCGGTGGGGACTATGAACACTGAAGCTTTCTTT
CSALPVGTMNTEAFF
>TRBD2|TRBV5-1|TRBJ2-3|.
TGCGCCAGCAGCTTGGGGTCCAGGCCGGGGGGAACTAGCACAGATACGCAGTATTTT
CASSLGSRPGGTSTDTQYF
>.|TRBV28|TRBJ1-5|.
TGTGCCAGCACGCTTAGCAATCAGCCCCAGCATTTT
CASTLSNQPQHF
>.|TRBV28|TRBJ1-4|.
TGTGCCAGCAGCGAGGGAGAGGGGCTCTATTTAGAAGAAAAACTGTTTTTT
CASSEGEGLYLEEKLFF
>TRBD1|TRBV5-1|TRBJ1-1|.
TGCGCCAGCAGGGGGACAGGGGGCGAGAACACTGAAGCTTTCTTT
CASRGTGGENTEAFF
>TRBD2|TRBV19|TRBJ2-1|.
TGTGCCAGTAGTATGGGGGCGGGAGGGGCTTTGAATGAGCAGTTCTTC
CASSMGAGGALNEQFF
>TRBD2|TRBV7-6|TRBJ2-7|.
TGTGCCAGCAGTCCAACCCAGGGACTAGAACTCGAGCAGTACTTC
CASSPTQGLELEQYF
>TRBD1|TRBV6-5|TRBJ2-3|.
TGTGCCAGCAGTATCGAGGGGGCGTTCACAGATACGCAGTATTTT
CASSIEGAFTDTQYF
>.|TRBV4-1|TRBJ2-3|.
TGCGCCAGCAGCCAATCAATCGGGGCAGATACGCAGTATTTT
CASSQSIGADTQYF
>.|TRBV27|TRBJ1-2|.
TGTGCCAGCAGTTCTACAGAAAACTATGGCTACACCTTC
CASSSTENYGYTF
>.|TRBV29-1|TRBJ1-2|.
TGCAGCGTTCAGCTGAACTATGGCTACACCTTC
CSVQLNYGYTF